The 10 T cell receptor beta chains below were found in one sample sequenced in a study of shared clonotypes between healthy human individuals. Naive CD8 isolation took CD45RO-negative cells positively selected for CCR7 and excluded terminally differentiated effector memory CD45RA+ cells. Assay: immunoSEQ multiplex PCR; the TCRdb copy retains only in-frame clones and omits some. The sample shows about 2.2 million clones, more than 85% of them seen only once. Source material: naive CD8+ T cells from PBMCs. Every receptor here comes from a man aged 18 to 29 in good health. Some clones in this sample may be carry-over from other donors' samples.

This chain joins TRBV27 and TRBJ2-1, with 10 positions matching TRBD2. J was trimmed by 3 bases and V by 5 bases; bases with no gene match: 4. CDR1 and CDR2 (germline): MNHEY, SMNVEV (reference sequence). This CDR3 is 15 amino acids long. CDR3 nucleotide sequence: TGTGCCAGCAGTCCAGCGGGAGGGCTCTACAATGAGCAGTTCTTC. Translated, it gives CASSPAGGLYNEQFF.

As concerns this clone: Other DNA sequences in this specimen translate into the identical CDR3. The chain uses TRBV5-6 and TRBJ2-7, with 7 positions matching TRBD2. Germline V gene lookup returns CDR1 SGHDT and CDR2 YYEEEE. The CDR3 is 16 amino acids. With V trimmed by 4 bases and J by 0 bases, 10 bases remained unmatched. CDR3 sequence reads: CASSLSWRESSYEQYF. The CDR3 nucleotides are TGTGCCAGCAGCCTATCATGGCGGGAGAGCTCCTACGAGCAGTACTTC.

The CDR3 reads CASSFRREVYNEQFF. The CDR3 coding sequence is TGCGCCAGCAGCTTCAGGCGGGAGGTGTACAATGAGCAGTTCTTC. This chain joins TRBV5-1 and TRBJ2-1, with TRBD2 matching 8 bases. The CDR3 has 15 amino acids. After removal of 2 bases from V and 4 bases from J, the junction contained 5 bases not matched to a gene. CDR1 and CDR2 from the germline V gene are SGHRS and YFSETQ.

CDR3 bases: TGCGCCAGCAGTCTCAGCTCTGTCCCTAATGGCTACACCTTC. Amino acids: CASSLSSVPNGYTF. V is TRBV4-1 and J is TRBJ1-2, with D unresolved. The CDR3 loop spans 14 amino acids. Germline CDR1 reads MGHRA; CDR2 reads YSYEKL. Trimming removed 6 bases at V and 6 bases at J, with 17 bases between.

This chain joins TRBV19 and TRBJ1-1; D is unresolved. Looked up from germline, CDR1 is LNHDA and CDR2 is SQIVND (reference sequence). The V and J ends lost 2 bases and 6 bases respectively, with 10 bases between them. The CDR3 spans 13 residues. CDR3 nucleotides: TGTGCCAGTAGTATATTAGGTACCCCTGAAGCTTTCTTT. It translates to CASSILGTPEAFF. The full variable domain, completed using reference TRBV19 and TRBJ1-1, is DGGITQSPKYLFRKEGQNVTLSCEQNLNHDAMYWYRQDPGQGLRLIYYSQIVNDFQKGDIAEGYSVSREKKESFPLTVTSAQKNPTAFYLCASSILGTPEAFFGQGTRLTVV.

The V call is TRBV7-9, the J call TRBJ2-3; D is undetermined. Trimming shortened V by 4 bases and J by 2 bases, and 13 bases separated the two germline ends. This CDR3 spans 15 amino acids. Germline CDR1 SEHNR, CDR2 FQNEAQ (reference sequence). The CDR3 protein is CASSWSRDNTDTQYF. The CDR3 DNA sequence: TGTGCCAGCAGCTGGTCTAGGGATAACACAGATACGCAGTATTTT.

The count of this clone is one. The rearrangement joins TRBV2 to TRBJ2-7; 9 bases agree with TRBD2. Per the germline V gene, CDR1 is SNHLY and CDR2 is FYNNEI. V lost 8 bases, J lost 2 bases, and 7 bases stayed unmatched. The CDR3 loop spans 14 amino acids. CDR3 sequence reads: CASRWLAGTYEQYF. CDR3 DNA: TGTGCCAGCCGTTGGCTAGCGGGGACCTACGAGCAGTACTTC.

The CDR3 DNA sequence: TGTGCCAGCAGTCTATACCGGGACATTGACAATGAGCAGTTCTTC. Its protein product is CASSLYRDIDNEQFF. The V and J genes are TRBV27 and TRBJ2-1; a weak D match, TRBD1 (6 bases). From germline, CDR1 is MNHEY and CDR2 SMNVEV (reference sequence). The CDR3 spans 15 residues. The germline V and J ends were trimmed by 5 bases and 5 bases, with 16 bases remaining between them.

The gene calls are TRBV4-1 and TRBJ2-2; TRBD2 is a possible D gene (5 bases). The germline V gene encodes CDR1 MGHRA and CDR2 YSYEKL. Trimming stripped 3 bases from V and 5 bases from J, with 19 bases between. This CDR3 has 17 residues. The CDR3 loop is CASSHDGRGLGTGELFF. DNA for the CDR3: TGCGCCAGCAGCCACGACGGACGAGGACTGGGTACCGGGGAGCTGTTTTTT.

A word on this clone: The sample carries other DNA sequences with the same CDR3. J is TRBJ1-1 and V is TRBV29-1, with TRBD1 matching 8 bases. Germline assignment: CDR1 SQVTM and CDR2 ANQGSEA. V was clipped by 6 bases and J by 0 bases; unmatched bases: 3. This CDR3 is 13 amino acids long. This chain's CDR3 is CSVGQGLNTEAFF. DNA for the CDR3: TGCAGCGTCGGACAGGGCTTGAACACTGAAGCTTTCTTT. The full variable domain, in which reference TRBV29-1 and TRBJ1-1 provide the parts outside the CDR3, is SAVISQKPSRDICQRGTSLTIQCQVDSQVTMMFWYRQQPGQSLTLIATANQGSEATYESGFVIDKFPISRPNLTFSTLTVSNMSPEDSSIYLCSVGQGLNTEAFFGQGTRLTVV.